This T cell receptor beta chain comes out of a study of blood T cell repertoires in COVID-19 (dated by TCRdb to the early 2020s). General notes on the study: Samples from collaborators originated in the United States, Italy and Spain and spanned both the acute and convalescent phases of COVID-19. The prospective study material was composed of cDNA or gDNA derived from T cells, B-cell-depleted T cells, or PBMCs. The dataset comprised deeply sampled blood TCRbeta repertoires from subjects exposed to, actively infected with, or recovered from COVID-19. A freely available public database, intended as a resource for researchers studying the immune response to SARS-CoV-2, is where the repertoires were released. The samples were drawn from two sources: the first 160 participants of the ongoing ImmuneRACE study, and about 1,300 subjects contributed by 6 global collaborators. Sample metadata almost always included a de-identified subject ID, COVID-19 status, age in years and sex. HLA class I and class II types, where available, came from metadata supplied by the sample provider rather than from assay-based typing.

The collaborating institutions used their own protocols to collect whole blood in K2EDTA tubes. For TCRbeta analysis, collaborators shipped samples in one of three forms: frozen whole blood, isolated PBMCs, or DNA extracted from either of those sample types. With regard to this clone: Its binding antigen is unknown. Base qualities are not at hand, and no much larger clone is one base apart.

TCRbeta CDR3 regions were amplified from genomic DNA using the immunoSEQ Assay, a bias-controlled multiplex PCR. On the study's bioinformatics: Within the assay, amplification of reference gene primers was used to estimate how many nucleated cells each sample contained. To quantify the absolute abundance of each unique TCRbeta CDR3 rearrangement, sequence reads were collapsed and filtered. For each sample, productive Simpson clonality was calculated by taking the square root of Simpson's diversity index across productive rearrangements. This immuneACCESS table, as held by TCRdb, lists in-frame sequences with V and J called but not all clones. Of the missing ones, under half trace to an unresolved V gene in checked studies; the others have no known cause. V, J and clone size derive from that table, while D and trimming were established from the DNA sequence. The sample data list 200,000 to 300,000 clones, and around three quarters of these were observed just once. The biggest ten clones account for more than 2.5% of the sample.

Study-wide conclusions, independent of this receptor: The amount of clinical and demographic metadata varied by source and participant and was provided uncurated.

The sample taken for sequencing was peripheral blood. The clonotype comes from a woman older than 75 with acute or convalescent COVID-19.

The nucleotide sequence reads as follows: TGCGCCAGCAGCATACGGGGGGGCCGTAGGGATGAGCAGTTCTTC. Translation gives CASSIRGGRRDEQFF. The sequence is built from TRBV4-3 and TRBJ2-1; 8 junctional bases match TRBD2. In the germline V gene, CDR1 corresponds to LGHNA and CDR2 to YSLEER. Ends trimmed: V by 5 bases, J by 8 bases; bases unmatched to a gene: 11. The CDR3 sequence holds 15 residues, the cysteine and phenylalanine included. The entry retains the CDR3 DNA only, 45 bases that are in frame from base 1.